Described below is a single T cell receptor beta chain sequence and its context. What it binds is not known. Primers: 60 Vbeta forward and 13 Jbeta reverse. The protocol was immunoSEQ multiplex PCR, while the TCRdb copy is restricted to in-frame clones and leaves out a portion. The data hold roughly 38,000 clones, with 65% to 85% observed a single time. Healthy individuals who donated bone marrow served as the donors. There were likely unrecorded immune exposures, though donors were nominally healthy when sampled. This record comes from a study of cytomegalovirus exposure and HLA in healthy donors. V gave up 6 bases and J gave up 9 bases; unmatched junction bases: 14. Germline CDR1 reads MNHNS; CDR2 reads SASEGT. The length of the CDR3 is 15 residues. Study conclusions and caveats: TCR sequences were mostly rare, though some public TCRs occurred in many donors.

This receptor was taken from a woman in her 30s in good health and CMV-seropositive. The sample consisted of PBMCs. The rearrangement uses TRBV6-1 and TRBJ2-1; 7 nucleotides line up with TRBD2. CDR3 nucleotide sequence: TGTGCCAGCAGCATGAGACGGCGGGAGTTGGGTGAGCAGTTCTTC. This codes for CASSMRRRELGEQFF.